This TCR beta chain was obtained from a study of identical twins. Broader study findings: Donors were not followed over many years; analysis was cross-sectional.

V was clipped by 4 bases and J by 10 bases, with 10 bases between them. Germline V gene lookup returns CDR1 SGHAT and CDR2 FQNNGV. The CDR3 extends over 11 amino acids. TCRdb recomputed calls from the 5' RACE reads with MiXCR, one row per CDR3 protein. Of around 1.7 million distinct CDR3 sequences in the sample, more than 30% were seen once. With regard to this clonotype: Its antigen is currently unknown.

This clonotype was sampled from a newborn girl in good health. The sample was cord blood. The rearrangement links TRBV11-2 to TRBJ1-1; tentatively, D is TRBD1 (5 bases). DNA of the CDR3: TGTGCCAGCAGCTCGGACATAACAGCTTTCTTT. Translating gives CASSSDITAFF. The full variable domain, in which reference TRBV11-2 and TRBJ1-1 provide the parts outside the CDR3, is EAGVAQSPRYKIIEKRQSVAFWCNPISGHATLYWYQQILGQGPKLLIQFQNNGVVDDSQLPKDRFSAERLKGVDSTLKIQPAKLEDSAVYLCASSSDITAFFGQGTRLTVV.